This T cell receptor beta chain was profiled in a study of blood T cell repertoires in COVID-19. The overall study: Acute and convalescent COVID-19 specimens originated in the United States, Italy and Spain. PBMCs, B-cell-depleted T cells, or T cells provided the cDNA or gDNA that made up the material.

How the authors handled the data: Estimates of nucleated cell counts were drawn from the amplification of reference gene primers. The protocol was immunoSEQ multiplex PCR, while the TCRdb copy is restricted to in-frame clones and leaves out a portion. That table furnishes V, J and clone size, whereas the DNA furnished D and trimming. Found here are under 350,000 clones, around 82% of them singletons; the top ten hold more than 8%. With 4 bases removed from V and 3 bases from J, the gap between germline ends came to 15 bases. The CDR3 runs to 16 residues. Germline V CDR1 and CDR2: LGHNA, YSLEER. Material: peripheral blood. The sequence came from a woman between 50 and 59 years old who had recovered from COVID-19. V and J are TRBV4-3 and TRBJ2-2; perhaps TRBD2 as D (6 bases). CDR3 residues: CASSRAAGRDTGELFF. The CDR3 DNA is TGCGCCAGCAGCCGGGCGGCGGGAAGGGACACCGGGGAGCTGTTTTTT.